This T cell receptor beta chain was obtained from a study of radiotherapy plus CTLA-4 blockade in lung cancer. Study results and limitations: After treatment with radiotherapy plus ipilimumab, TCR clones that came from the tumor expanded in blood.

With V trimmed by 3 bases and J by 2 bases, 0 bases remained unmatched. The CDR3 length is 13 residues. Per germline, CDR1 KGHSH and CDR2 LQKENI. Some clones are missing from TCRdb's copy, which holds only in-frame ones; the method was immunoSEQ multiplex PCR. Of approximately 83,000 clones listed, around 78% are singletons. In regard to this clone: Its antigen is still unknown. This specimen includes other DNA sequences encoding the same CDR3.

This TCR was recovered from a human donor with non-small cell lung cancer who had a partial response to radiotherapy plus ipilimumab. Some clones in this sample may be carry-over from other donors' samples. The sequencing here drew on peripheral blood, taken from a patient treated with radiotherapy plus ipilimumab. V is TRBV18 and J is TRBJ2-5; 7 bases map to TRBD2. CDR3 amino acids: CASSPGLQETQYF. In DNA, the CDR3 is TGTGCCAGCTCACCGGGACTACAAGAGACCCAGTACTTC.